What follows is one T cell receptor (beta chain) and its context. The CDR3 sequence is 18 residues long. The V gene's germline CDR1 is PRHDT and CDR2 FYEKMQ (reference sequence). With 4 bases clipped from V and 2 bases from J, the junction kept 9 bases outside the gene matches. The data are from a study of cytomegalovirus exposure and HLA in healthy donors. Profiling relied on immunoSEQ multiplex PCR, and the TCRdb table lists in-frame clones only, not all of them. The table shows tens of thousands of clones, with approximately 88% occurring only once. The sample was PBMCs. The receptor comes from a woman aged 18-29 years in good health and CMV-seronegative. The rearrangement uses TRBV13 and TRBJ2-7; 15 positions match TRBD2. CDR3 sequence: CASSWGLAGGLTAYEQYF. The CDR3 nucleotides read TGTGCCAGCAGCTGGGGACTAGCGGGGGGCTTAACGGCCTACGAGCAGTACTTC.